The next 14 T cell receptor beta chains were all read from a single sample in a study of OX40 agonist ivuxolimab in advanced cancers. The protocol was immunoSEQ multiplex PCR, while the TCRdb copy is restricted to in-frame clones and leaves out a portion. The sample shows approximately 77,000 clones, over 80% of them seen only once. The source was CD4+ or CD8+ T cells sorted from blood, collected in a trial of the OX40 agonist ivuxolimab. The receptor source for this set is an adult with an advanced solid tumor such as melanoma, head and neck, liver or kidney cancer.

The gene calls are TRBV5-4 and TRBJ1-2; D may be TRBD1 (6 bases). The CDR3 extends over 13 amino acids. The V gene lost 5 bases and the J gene lost 2 bases, with 10 bases spanning the gap. Germline CDR1 and CDR2: SGHNT and YYREEE (reference sequence). The CDR3 spells CASREDSNYGYTF. The CDR3 bases are TGTGCCAGCAGAGAGGACAGCAACTATGGCTACACCTTC.

The chain is built from TRBV9 and TRBJ2-7, with D possibly matching TRBD1 (6 bases). Trimming pared 0 bases from V and 2 bases from J, leaving 6 bases between. There are 13 residues in the CDR3. Germline lookup yields CDR1 SGDLS and CDR2 YYNGEE. CDR3 in amino acids: CASSVGDTYEQYF. For the CDR3, the DNA is TGTGCCAGCAGCGTAGGGGACACCTACGAGCAGTACTTC.

J is TRBJ2-5 and V is TRBV15; 9 positions match TRBD1. With the DNA end fitting TRBJ2-7 better, the J assignment may be wrong. Per germline, CDR1 LNHNV and CDR2 YYDKDF (reference sequence). The CDR3 consists of 15 residues. In DNA, the CDR3 is TGTGCCACCAGCACGGACAGGGGCCATTCCTACGAGCAGTACTTC. It is translated as CATSTDRGHSYEQYF.

The rearrangement links TRBV28 to TRBJ2-1; 9 bases align to TRBD2. The CDR3 is 14 amino acids. Germline CDR1 reads MDHEN; CDR2 reads SYDVKM. J lost 5 bases, V lost 2 bases, and 1 base had no gene match. In DNA, the CDR3 is TGTGCCAGCAGTTTACTAGCGGGGAACAATGAGCAGTTCTTC. As protein: CASSLLAGNNEQFF. The whole variable domain, filled in from reference TRBV28 and TRBJ2-1, reads DVKVTQSSRYLVKRTGEKVFLECVQDMDHENMFWYRQDPGLGLRLIYFSYDVKMKEKGDIPEGYSVSREKKERFSLILESASTNQTSMYLCASSLLAGNNEQFFGPGTRLTVL.

The V gene is TRBV7-6, the J gene TRBJ1-1, with no clear D. The germline gives CDR1 SGHVS, CDR2 FNYEAQ. The CDR3 is 14 residues long. Trimming left V 4 bases short and J 3 bases short, with 12 bases between. This CDR3 is CASSWSETDTEAFF. The CDR3 DNA is TGTGCCAGCAGCTGGAGTGAAACGGACACTGAAGCTTTCTTT. Full variable domain (outside the CDR3, taken from reference TRBV7-6 and TRBJ1-1): GAGVSQSPRYKVTKRGQDVALRCDPISGHVSLYWYRQALGQGPEFLTYFNYEAQQDKSGLPNDRFSAERPEGSISTLTIQRTEQRDSAMYRCASSWSETDTEAFFGQGTRLTVV.

The chain carries TRBV10-1 and TRBJ2-3, with TRBD2 identical over 10 bases. V was clipped by 6 bases and J by 1 base; unmatched bases: 10. The germline CDR1 and CDR2 sequences are WNHNN and SYGVQD (reference sequence). The CDR3 consists of 17 residues. The CDR3 here is CASSEGLAGAGTDTQYF. The DNA of the CDR3 is TGCGCCAGCAGCGAAGGTCTAGCGGGAGCGGGCACAGATACGCAGTATTTT.

V gene TRBV7-9 combines with J gene TRBJ2-7; D is unresolved. Germline CDR1 and CDR2: SEHNR and FQNEAQ (reference sequence). The CDR3 loop spans 12 amino acids. Trimming cost V 3 bases and J 4 bases, with 7 bases left between them. The DNA of the CDR3 is TGTGCCAGCAGCTTTGGTCTTTACGAGCAGTACTTC. The encoded protein is CASSFGLYEQYF. Looking up the rest from reference TRBV7-9 and TRBJ2-7 gives the full variable domain: DTGVSQNPRHKITKRGQNVTFRCDPISEHNRLYWYRQTLGQGPEFLTYFQNEAQLEKSRLLSDRFSAERPKGSFSTLEIQRTEQGDSAMYLCASSFGLYEQYFGPGTRLTVT.

This chain connects TRBV28 to TRBJ2-1; the match to TRBD2 covers 7 bases. V lost 3 bases to trimming and J lost 3 bases; unmatched junction nucleotides: 2. Germline values: CDR1 MDHEN, CDR2 SYDVKM. The CDR3 has 14 residues. The chain's CDR3 is CASSFAGVYNEQFF. The CDR3 DNA sequence: TGTGCCAGCAGTTTCGCGGGAGTCTACAATGAGCAGTTCTTC.

The V and J genes are TRBV5-6 and TRBJ2-1; 10 bases line up with TRBD2. This CDR3 contains 15 residues. Per germline, CDR1 SGHDT and CDR2 YYEEEE. The V and J ends lost 3 bases and 6 bases, in that order; junction bases with no gene match: 6. CDR3 in amino acids: CASSSGLALSNEQFF. CDR3 bases: TGTGCCAGCAGCTCGGGACTAGCGTTGTCCAATGAGCAGTTCTTC.

The chain joins TRBV5-4 to TRBJ2-1; either TRBD1 or TRBD2 may fit D (5 bases each). The V and J ends lost 0 bases and 4 bases respectively, with 14 bases between them. There are 16 residues in the CDR3. Germline V gene data show CDR1 as SGHNT and CDR2 as YYREEE (reference sequence). The CDR3 region is CASSLARGLVYNEQFF. Written as DNA, the CDR3 is TGTGCCAGCAGCTTGGCCCGGGGCCTGGTTTACAATGAGCAGTTCTTC.

The chain recombines TRBV9 with TRBJ1-3; D is unresolved. V lost 0 bases and J lost 0, with 7 bases in between. Germline V lookup: CDR1 SGDLS, CDR2 YYNGEE. This CDR3 has 15 residues. CDR3 loop: CASSVVGNSGNTIYF. The CDR3 DNA reads as TGTGCCAGCAGCGTAGTGGGTAACTCTGGAAACACCATATATTTT.

The rearrangement uses TRBV6-6 and TRBJ2-2, with D perhaps TRBD2 (6 bases). The CDR3 sequence is 15 residues long. Trimming removed 6 bases at V and 0 bases at J, with 11 bases between. CDR1 and CDR2 from the germline V gene are MNHNY and SVGAGI (reference sequence). Here the CDR3 reads CASRETRTNTGELFF. CDR3 nucleotide sequence: TGTGCCAGCAGAGAGACTAGGACGAACACCGGGGAGCTGTTTTTT.

This chain links TRBV5-1 with TRBJ2-7, with no clear D. There are 13 residues in the CDR3. CDR1 and CDR2 (germline): SGHRS, YFSETQ. V was cut by 4 bases and J by 4 bases, with 12 bases left in between. This chain's CDR3 is CASSVGVGYEQYF. Written as DNA, the CDR3 is TGCGCCAGCAGCGTAGGAGTTGGGTACGAGCAGTACTTC. Drawing the rest from reference TRBV5-1 and TRBJ2-7, the complete variable domain is KAGVTQTPRYLIKTRGQQVTLSCSPISGHRSVSWYQQTPGQGLQFLFEYFSETQRNKGNFPGRFSGRQFSNSRSEMNVSTLELGDSALYLCASSVGVGYEQYFGPGTRLTVT.

The rearrangement links TRBV11-3 to TRBJ2-7; 7 bases are a match to TRBD1. The CDR3 covers 17 residues. The germline V gene has CDR1 SGHNT and CDR2 YENEEA. V shed 1 base, J shed 5 bases, and the junction held 14 bases outside the gene matches. The CDR3 nucleotides read TGTGCCAGCAGCTTAGTCGTAGGGACAGAGGAGAAAAACGAGCAGTACTTC. This sequence encodes CASSLVVGTEEKNEQYF.